This T cell receptor beta chain was retrieved from a study of blood T cell repertoires in COVID-19. Looking at the study overall: T cells, B-cell-depleted T cells, or PBMCs provided the cDNA or gDNA that served as material.

Authors' data handling: Amplification of reference gene primers was used by the study to estimate nucleated cell counts. Generated by immunoSEQ multiplex PCR, the TCRdb table keeps only in-frame clones and is missing some. V and J calls and clone size are copied from that table; D and trimming were computed from the DNA. This sample yields roughly 79,000 clones, of which 84% are seen a single time; 3.5% to 4% belongs to the top ten. V was clipped by 0 bases and J by 5 bases, with 7 bases between them. The CDR3 totals 13 residues. From germline, CDR1 is SGHAT and CDR2 FQNNGV. The chain uses TRBV11-2 and TRBJ1-1, with D hard to call. The source is a man over 45 with acute or convalescent COVID-19. The source material was peripheral blood. The CDR3 sequence: CASSLEPGTEAFF. Written as DNA, the CDR3 is TGTGCCAGCAGCTTAGAACCGGGTACTGAAGCTTTCTTT.